This T cell receptor beta chain is drawn from a study of blood T cell repertoires in COVID-19. Study information: Samples came from the United States, Italy and Spain, spanning acute and convalescent COVID-19. T cells, B-cell-depleted T cells, or PBMCs supplied cDNA or gDNA.

In the authors' workflow: Counts of nucleated cells, estimated from reference gene primer amplification, were obtained. Sequencing used immunoSEQ multiplex PCR; TCRdb keeps in-frame clones, though not all of them. D and trimming were read from the DNA, whereas the V and J calls and clone size are those reported in that table. This sample has about 140,000 clones, with 60% to 80% found just once. Per germline, CDR1 SEHNR and CDR2 FQNEAQ (reference sequence). The CDR3 covers 17 residues. V gave up 1 base and J gave up 1 base; unmatched junction bases: 5. The TCR comes from a woman in her forties or fifties with active or convalescent COVID-19. The rearrangement joins TRBV7-9 to TRBJ2-3; 10 nucleotides match TRBD1. Sample: peripheral blood. CDR3 coding DNA: TGTGCCAGCAGCTTAGGACAGGGGGCATTTCGCACAGATACGCAGTATTTT. This translates into CASSLGQGAFRTDTQYF. Full variable domain (remainder filled in from reference TRBV7-9 and TRBJ2-3): DTGVSQNPRHKITKRGQNVTFRCDPISEHNRLYWYRQTLGQGPEFLTYFQNEAQLEKSRLLSDRFSAERPKGSFSTLEIQRTEQGDSAMYLCASSLGQGAFRTDTQYFGPGTRLTVL.